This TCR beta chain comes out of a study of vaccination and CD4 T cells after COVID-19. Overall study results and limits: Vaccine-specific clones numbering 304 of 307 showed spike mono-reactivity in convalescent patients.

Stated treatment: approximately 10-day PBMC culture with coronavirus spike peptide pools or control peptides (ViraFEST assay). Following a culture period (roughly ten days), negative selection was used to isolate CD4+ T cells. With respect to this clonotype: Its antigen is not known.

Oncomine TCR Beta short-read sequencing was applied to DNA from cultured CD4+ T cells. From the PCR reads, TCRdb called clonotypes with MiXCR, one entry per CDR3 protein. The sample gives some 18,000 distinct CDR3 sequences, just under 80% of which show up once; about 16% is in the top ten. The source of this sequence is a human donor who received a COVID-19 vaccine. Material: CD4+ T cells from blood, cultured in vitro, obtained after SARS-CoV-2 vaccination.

The DNA of the CDR3 is TGTGCCAGCAGCTGGACAGGTAGCACTGAAGCTTTCTTT. Protein sequence: CASSWTGSTEAFF. The J gene is TRBJ1-1, the V gene TRBV7-9; the match to TRBD1 covers 7 bases. V lost 4 bases and J lost 4; bases outside the gene matches: 3. There are 13 residues in the CDR3. Germline lookup yields CDR1 SEHNR and CDR2 FQNEAQ (reference sequence).